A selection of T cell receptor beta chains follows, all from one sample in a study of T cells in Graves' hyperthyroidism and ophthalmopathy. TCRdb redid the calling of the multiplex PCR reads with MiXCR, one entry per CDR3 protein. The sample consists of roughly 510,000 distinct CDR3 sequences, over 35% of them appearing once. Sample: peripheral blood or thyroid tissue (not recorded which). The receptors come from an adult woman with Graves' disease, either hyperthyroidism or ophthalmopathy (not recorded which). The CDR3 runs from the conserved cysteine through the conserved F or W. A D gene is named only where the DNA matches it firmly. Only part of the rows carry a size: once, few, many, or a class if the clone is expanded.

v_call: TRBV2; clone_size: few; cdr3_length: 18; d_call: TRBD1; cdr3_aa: CASSAPGTEFSGANVLTF
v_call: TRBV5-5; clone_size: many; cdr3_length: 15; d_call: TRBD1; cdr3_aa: CASSRRGTLDQPQHF
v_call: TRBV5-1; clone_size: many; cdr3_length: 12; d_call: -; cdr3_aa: CASGPGTGELFF
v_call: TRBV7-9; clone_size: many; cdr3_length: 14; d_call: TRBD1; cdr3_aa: CASSSTGGKYEQYF
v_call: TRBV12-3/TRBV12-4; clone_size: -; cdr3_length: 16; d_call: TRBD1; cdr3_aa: CASSDTGGPMNTEAFF
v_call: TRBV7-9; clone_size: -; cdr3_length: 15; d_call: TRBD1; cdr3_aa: CASSLGTGVDEKLFF
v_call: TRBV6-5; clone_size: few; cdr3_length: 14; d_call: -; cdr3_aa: CASSYEEANTEAFF
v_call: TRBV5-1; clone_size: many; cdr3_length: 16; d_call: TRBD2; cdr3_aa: CASTPAGVSSQETQYF
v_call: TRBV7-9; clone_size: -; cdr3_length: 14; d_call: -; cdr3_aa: CASSLDSGVPAQHF
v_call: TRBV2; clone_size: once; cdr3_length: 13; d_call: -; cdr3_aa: CASVYPGNTEAFF
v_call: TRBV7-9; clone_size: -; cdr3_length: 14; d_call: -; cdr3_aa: CASSPTGDMETQYF
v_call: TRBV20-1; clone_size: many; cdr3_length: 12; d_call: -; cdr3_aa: CSVSGSNTEAFF
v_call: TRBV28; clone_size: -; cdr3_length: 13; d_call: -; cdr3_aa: CAGHSGLGETQYF
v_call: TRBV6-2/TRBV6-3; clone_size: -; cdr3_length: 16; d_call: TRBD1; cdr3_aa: CASSYPAGGLNTEAFF
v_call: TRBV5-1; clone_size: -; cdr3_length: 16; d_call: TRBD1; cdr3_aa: CASSLAAGTGGYEQYF
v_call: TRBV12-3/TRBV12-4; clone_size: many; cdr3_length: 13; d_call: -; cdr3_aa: CASSTRAYQPQHF
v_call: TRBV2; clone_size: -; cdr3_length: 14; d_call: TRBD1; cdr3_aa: CASTPGQGGQPQHF
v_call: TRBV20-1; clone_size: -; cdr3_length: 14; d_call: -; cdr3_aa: CSYSGQLSNYGYTF
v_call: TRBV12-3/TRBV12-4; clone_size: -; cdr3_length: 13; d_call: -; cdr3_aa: CASRPSSTYGYTF
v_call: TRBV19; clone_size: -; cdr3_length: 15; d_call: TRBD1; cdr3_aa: CASSPRDRGLYGYTF
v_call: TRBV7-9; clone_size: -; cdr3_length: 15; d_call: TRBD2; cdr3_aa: CASSLGLAGKYEQYF
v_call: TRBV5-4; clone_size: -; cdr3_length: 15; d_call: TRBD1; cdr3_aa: CASSSTGTVNTEAFF
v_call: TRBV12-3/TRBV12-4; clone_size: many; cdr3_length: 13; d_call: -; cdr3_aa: CASSLPGNTEAFF
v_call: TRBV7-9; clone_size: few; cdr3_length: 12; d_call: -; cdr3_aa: CASSREGSPLHF
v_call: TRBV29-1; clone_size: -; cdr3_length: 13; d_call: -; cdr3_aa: CSVETGGLEKLCF
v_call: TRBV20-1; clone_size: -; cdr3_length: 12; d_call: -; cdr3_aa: CSARTQGETQHF
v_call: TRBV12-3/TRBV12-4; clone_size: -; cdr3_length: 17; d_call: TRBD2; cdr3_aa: CAISGPPTSGNSYEQYF
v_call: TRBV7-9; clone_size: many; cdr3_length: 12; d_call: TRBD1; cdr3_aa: CASSLGDSEAFF
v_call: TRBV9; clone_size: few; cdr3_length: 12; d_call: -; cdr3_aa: CASSDLSTEAFF
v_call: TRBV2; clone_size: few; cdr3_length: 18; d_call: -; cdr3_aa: CASRYRDYSSSGANVLTF
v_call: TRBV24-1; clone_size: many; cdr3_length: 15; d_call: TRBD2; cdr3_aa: CATSDPRGGQETQYF
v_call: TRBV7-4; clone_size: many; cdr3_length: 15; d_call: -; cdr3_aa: CASSSGREGKQPQHF
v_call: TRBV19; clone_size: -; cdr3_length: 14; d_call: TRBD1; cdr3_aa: CASRVARGYETQYF
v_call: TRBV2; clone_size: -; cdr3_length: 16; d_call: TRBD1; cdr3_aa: CASCPGGTERNTEAFF
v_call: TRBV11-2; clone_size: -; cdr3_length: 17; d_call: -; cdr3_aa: CASSSPVYEGGANVLTF
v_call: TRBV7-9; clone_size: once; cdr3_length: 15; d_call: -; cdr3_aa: CATGLTGTAPYEQYF
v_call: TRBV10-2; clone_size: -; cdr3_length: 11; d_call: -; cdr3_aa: CASSDAETQYF
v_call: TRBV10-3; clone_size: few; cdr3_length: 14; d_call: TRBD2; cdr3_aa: CAISLGTSSYEQYF
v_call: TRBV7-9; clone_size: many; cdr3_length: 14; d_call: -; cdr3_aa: CASSLKEVPYEQYF
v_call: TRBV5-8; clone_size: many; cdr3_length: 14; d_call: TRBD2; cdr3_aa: CASGQAGGSYEQYF
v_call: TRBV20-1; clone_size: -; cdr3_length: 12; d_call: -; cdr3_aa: CSAGILNTEAFF
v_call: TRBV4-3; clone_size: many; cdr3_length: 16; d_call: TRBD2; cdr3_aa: CASSQGPTSATYEQYF
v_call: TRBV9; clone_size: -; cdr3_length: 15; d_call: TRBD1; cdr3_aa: CASSVAGQGNTEAFF
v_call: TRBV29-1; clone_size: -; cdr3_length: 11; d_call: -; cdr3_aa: CSALRSGGYTF